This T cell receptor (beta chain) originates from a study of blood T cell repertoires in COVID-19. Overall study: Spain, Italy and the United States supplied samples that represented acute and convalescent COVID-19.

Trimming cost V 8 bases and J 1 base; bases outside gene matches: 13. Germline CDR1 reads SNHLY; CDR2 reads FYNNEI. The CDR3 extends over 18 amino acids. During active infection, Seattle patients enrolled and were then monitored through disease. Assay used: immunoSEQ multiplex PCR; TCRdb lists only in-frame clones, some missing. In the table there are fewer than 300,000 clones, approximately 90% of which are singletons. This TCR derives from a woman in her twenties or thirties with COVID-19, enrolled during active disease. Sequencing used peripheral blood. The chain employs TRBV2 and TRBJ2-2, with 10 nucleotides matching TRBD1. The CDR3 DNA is TGTGCCAGCGGCCGGGACGGGACAGGGGCTGGGAACACCGGGGAGCTGTTTTTT. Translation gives CASGRDGTGAGNTGELFF.